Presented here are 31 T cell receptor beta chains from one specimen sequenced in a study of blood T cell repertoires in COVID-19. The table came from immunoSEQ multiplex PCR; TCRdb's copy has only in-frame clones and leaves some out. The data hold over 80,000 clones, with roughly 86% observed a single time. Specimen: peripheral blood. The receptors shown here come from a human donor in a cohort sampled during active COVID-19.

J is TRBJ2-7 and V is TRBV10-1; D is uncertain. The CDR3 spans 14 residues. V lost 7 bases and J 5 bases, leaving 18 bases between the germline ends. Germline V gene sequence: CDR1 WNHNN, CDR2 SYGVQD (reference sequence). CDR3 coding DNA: TGCGCCAGCAAACCCCCCACGGGTTCGGACGAGCAGTACTTC. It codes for CASKPPTGSDEQYF.

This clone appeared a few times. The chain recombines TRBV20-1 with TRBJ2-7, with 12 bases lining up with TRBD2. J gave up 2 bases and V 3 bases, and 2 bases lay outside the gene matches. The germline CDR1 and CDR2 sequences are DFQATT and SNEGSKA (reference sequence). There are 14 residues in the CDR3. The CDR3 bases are TGCAGTGCTAGTCTAGCGGGAGGGCCCTACGAGCAGTACTTC. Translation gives CSASLAGGPYEQYF.

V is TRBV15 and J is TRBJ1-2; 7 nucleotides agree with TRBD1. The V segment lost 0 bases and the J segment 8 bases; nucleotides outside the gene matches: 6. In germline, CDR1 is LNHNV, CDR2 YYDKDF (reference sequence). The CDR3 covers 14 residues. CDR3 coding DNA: TGTGCCACCAGCAGAGATAAAAGGGGGCACGGCTACACCTTC. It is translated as CATSRDKRGHGYTF.

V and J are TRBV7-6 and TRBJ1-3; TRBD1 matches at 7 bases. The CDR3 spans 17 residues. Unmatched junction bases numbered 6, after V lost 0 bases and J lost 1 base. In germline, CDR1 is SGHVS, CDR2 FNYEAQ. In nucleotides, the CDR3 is TGTGCCAGCAGCTTAGCCTCAGGGGGAGTATCTGGAAACACCATATATTTT. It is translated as CASSLASGGVSGNTIYF.

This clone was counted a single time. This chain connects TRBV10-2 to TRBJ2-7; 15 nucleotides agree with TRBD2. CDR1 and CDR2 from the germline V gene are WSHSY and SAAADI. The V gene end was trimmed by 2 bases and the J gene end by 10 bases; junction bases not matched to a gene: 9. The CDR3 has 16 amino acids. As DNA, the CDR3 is TGCGCCAGCAGTGAGGTTGGTGGACTAGCGGGAGGGCGACAGTACTTC. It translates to CASSEVGGLAGGRQYF.

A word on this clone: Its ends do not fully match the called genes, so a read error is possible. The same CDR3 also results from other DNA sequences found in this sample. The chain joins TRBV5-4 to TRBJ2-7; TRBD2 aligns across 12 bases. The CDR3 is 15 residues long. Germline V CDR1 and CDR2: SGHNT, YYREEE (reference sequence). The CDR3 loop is CASSLGLAGTYEQYF. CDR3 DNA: TGTGCCAGCAGTTTGGGACTAGCGGGTACCTACGAGCAGTACTTC.

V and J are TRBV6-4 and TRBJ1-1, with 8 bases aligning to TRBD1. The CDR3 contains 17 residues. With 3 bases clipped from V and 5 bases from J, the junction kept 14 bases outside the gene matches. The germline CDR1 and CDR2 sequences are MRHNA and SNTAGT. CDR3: CASSESRRGRMWTEAFF. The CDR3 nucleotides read TGTGCCAGCAGTGAGTCCCGCAGGGGGCGAATGTGGACTGAAGCTTTCTTT.

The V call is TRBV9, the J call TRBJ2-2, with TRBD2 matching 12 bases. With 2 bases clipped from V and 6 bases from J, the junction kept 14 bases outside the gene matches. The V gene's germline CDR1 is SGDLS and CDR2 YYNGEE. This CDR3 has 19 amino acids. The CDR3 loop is CASSVRLVTSGRSAGELFF. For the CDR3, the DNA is TGTGCCAGCAGCGTCCGTTTGGTGACTAGCGGGAGATCGGCCGGGGAGCTGTTTTTT.

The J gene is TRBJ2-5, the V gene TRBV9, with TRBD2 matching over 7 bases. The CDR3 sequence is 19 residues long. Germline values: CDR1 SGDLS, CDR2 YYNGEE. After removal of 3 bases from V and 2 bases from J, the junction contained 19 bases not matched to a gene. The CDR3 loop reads CASSAPGRWGERGQETQYF. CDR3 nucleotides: TGTGCCAGCAGCGCACCAGGGCGTTGGGGGGAGCGGGGTCAAGAGACCCAGTACTTC.

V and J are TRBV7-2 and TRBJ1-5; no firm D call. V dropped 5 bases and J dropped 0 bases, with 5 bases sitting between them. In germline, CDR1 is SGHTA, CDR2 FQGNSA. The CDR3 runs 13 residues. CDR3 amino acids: CASSPNSNQPQHF. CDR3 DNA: TGTGCCAGCAGCCCCAATAGCAATCAGCCCCAGCATTTT.

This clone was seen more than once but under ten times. The CDR3 DNA is TGTGCCAGCAGTTTCCTTAGCAATCAGCCCCAGCATTTT. Encoded protein: CASSFLSNQPQHF. The V call is TRBV27, the J call TRBJ1-5; D gene ambiguous. V was pared by 3 bases and J by 0 bases, with 3 bases between. Germline CDR1 MNHEY, CDR2 SMNVEV (reference sequence). This CDR3 is built from 13 residues.

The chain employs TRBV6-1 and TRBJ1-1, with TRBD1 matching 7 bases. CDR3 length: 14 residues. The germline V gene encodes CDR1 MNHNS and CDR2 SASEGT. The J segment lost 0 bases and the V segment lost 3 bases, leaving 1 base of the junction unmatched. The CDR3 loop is CASSDGQVNTEAFF. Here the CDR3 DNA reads TGTGCCAGCAGTGATGGACAGGTGAACACTGAAGCTTTCTTT.

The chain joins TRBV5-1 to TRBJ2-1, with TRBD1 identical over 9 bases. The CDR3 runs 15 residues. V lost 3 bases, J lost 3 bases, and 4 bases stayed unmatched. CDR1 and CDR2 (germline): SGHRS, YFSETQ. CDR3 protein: CASSWGQGFYNEQFF. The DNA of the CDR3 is TGCGCCAGCAGCTGGGGACAGGGTTTCTACAATGAGCAGTTCTTC.

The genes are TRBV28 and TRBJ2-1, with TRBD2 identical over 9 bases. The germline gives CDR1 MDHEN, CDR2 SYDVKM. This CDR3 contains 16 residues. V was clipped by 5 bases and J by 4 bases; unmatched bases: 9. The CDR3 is CASSPSGAPNYNEQFF. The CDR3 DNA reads TGTGCCAGCAGTCCTAGCGGGGCCCCTAATTACAATGAGCAGTTCTTC.

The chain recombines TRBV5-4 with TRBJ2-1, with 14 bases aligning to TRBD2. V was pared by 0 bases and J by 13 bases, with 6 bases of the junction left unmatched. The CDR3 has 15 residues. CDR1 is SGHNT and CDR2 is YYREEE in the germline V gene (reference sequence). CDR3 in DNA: TGTGCCAGCAGCTTGGAAGGACTAGCGGGAGGTACTCAGTTCTTC. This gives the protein CASSLEGLAGGTQFF.

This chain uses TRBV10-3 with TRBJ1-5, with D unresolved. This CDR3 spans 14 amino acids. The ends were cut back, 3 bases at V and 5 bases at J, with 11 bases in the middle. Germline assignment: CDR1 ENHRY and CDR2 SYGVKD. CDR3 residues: CAISDEIPDQPQHF. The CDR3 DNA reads TGTGCCATCAGTGACGAAATTCCAGATCAGCCCCAGCATTTT.

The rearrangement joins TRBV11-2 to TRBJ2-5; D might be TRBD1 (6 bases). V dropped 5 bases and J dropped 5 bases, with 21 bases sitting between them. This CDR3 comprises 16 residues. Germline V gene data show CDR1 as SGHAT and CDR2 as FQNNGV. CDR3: CASSIHGTRHRETQYF. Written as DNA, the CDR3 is TGTGCCAGCAGCATCCACGGGACAAGGCACAGGGAGACCCAGTACTTC.

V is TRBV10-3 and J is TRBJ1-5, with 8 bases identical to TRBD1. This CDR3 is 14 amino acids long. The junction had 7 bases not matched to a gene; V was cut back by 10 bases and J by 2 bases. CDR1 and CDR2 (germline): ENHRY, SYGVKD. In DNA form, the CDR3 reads TGTGCCACCCAGGGGGCGAGGGGCAATCAGCCCCAGCATTTT. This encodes CATQGARGNQPQHF.

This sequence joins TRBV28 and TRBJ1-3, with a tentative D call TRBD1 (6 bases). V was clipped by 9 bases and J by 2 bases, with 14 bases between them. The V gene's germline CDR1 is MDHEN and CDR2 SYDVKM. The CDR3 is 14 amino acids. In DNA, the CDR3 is TGTGCCAGTAGAGGGGCAGGGGCTGGAAACACCATATATTTT. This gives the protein CASRGAGAGNTIYF.

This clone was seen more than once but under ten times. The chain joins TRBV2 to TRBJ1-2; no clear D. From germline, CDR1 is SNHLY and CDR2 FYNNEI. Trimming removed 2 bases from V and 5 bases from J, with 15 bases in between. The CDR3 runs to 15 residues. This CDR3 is CASSESGPQVYGYTF. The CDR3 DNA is TGTGCCAGCAGTGAAAGCGGGCCGCAGGTATATGGCTACACCTTC.

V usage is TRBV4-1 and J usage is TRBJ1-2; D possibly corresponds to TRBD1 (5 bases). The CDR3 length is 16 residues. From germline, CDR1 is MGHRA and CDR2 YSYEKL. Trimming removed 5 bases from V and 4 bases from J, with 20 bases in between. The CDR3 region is CASSNVLGAHLYGYTF. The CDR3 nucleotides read TGCGCCAGCAGCAACGTCTTAGGGGCTCACCTCTATGGCTACACCTTC.

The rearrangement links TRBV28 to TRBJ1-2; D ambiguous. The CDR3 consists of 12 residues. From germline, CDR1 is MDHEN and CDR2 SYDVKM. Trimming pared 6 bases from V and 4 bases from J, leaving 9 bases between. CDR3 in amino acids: CASRQLGYGYTF. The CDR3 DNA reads TGTGCCAGCAGACAGTTGGGCTATGGCTACACCTTC.

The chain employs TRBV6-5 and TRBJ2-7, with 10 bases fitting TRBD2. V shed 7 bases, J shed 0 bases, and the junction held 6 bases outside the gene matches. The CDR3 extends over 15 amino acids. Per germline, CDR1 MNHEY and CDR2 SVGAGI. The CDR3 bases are TGTGCCAGCATTCTTAGCGGGGGGTTCTCCTACGAGCAGTACTTC. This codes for CASILSGGFSYEQYF.

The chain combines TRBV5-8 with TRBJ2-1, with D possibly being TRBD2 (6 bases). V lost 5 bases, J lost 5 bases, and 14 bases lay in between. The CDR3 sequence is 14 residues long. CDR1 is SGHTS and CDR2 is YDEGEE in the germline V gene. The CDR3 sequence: CASSRWRDDNEQFF. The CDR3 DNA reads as TGTGCCAGCAGTCGCTGGCGGGATGACAATGAGCAGTTCTTC.

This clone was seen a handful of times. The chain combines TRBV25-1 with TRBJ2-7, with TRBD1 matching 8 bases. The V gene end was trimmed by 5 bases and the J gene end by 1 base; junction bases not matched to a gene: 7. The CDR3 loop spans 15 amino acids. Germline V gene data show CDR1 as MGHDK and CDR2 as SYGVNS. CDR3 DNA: TGTGCCAGCAGTTTCGGGACAGGATCGTCCTACGAGCAGTACTTC. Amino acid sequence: CASSFGTGSSYEQYF.

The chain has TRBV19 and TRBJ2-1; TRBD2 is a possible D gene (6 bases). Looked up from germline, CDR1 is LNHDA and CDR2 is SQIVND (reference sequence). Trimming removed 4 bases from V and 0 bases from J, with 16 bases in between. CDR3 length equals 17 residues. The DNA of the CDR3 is TGTGCCAGTAGTAATCCGGGAGCTCCTAGCTCCTACAATGAGCAGTTCTTC. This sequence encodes CASSNPGAPSSYNEQFF.

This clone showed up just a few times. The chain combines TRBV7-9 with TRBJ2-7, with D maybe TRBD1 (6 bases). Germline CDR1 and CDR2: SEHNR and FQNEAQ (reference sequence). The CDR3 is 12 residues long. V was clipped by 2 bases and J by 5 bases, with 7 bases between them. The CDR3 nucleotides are TGTGCCAGCAGCTTATCAGGGGACGAGCAGTACTTC. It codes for CASSLSGDEQYF.

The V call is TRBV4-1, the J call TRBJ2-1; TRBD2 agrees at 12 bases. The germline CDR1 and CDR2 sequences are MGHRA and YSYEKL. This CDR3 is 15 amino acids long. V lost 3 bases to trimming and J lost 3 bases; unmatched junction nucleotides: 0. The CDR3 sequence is CASSQTSGGYNEQFF. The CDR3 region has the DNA TGCGCCAGCAGCCAGACTAGCGGGGGCTACAATGAGCAGTTCTTC.

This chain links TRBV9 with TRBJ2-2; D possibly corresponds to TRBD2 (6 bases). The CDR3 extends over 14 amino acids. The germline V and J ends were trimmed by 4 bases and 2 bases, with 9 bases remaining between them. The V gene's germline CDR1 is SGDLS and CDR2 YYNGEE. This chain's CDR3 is CASSRGTNTGELFF. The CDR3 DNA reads TGTGCCAGCAGCCGGGGGACCAACACCGGGGAGCTGTTTTTT.

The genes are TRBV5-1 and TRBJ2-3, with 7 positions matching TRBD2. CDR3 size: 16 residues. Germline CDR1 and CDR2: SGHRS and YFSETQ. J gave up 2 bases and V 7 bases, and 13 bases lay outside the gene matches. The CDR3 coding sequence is TGCGCCAGCTCCCTAGGTGGGGGAGGGCTCACAGATACGCAGTATTTT. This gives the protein CASSLGGGGLTDTQYF.

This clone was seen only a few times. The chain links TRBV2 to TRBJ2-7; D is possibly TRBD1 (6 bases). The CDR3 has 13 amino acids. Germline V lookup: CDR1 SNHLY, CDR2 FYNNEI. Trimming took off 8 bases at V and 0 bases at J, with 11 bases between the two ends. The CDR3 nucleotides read TGTGCCAGCGGGACATCTGTCTCCTACGAGCAGTACTTC. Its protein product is CASGTSVSYEQYF.